The clone carrying this TCR beta chain appeared a few times. Its matching antigen is unknown. This specimen comes from a study of T cells in Graves' hyperthyroidism and ophthalmopathy. Study at large: At initial diagnosis, before any treatment had begun, peripheral blood was obtained. General study results and limits: Model output signaled ophthalmopathy a median roughly 6.1 months ahead of onset. Most clonotypes expanded in thyroid above 0.001 were likewise present in blood.

There were TCR beta CDR3 regions amplified from RNA transcripts. Primed by the HTBI set, a first-round RT-PCR was run on the TCR CDR3. TCRdb passed the multiplex PCR reads through MiXCR, listing each CDR3 protein once. The sample lists hundreds of thousands of distinct CDR3 sequences, roughly 23% seen once, with under 55% in the top ten. The authors obtained PBMCs from about 9 ml of fresh peripheral blood. Germline-derived CDR1 and CDR2 are SEHNR and FQNEAQ (reference sequence). The CDR3 extends over 20 amino acids. The V segment lost 1 base and the J segment 4 bases; nucleotides outside the gene matches: 15.

This TCR was recovered from a woman aged 70-85 years with Graves' ophthalmopathy. The sequenced sample consisted of blood. The chain joins TRBV7-9 to TRBJ2-1; 11 nucleotides align to TRBD2. CDR3 residues: CASSLDFPITGTSGYNEQFF. The CDR3 nucleotides are TGTGCCAGCAGCTTAGATTTCCCCATCACCGGGACTAGCGGATACAATGAGCAGTTCTTC.